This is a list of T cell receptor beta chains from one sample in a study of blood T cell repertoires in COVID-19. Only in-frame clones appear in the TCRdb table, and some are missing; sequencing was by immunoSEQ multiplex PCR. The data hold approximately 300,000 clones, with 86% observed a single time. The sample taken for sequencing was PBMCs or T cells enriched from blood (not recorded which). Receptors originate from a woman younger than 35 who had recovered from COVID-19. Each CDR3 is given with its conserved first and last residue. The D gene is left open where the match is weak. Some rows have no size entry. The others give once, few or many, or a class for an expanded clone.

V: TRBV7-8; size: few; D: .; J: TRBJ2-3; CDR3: CASSFFEASTDTQYF; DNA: TGTGCCAGCAGCTTCTTCGAAGCTAGCACAGATACGCAGTATTTT
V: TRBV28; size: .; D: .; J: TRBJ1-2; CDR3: CASSPPSQGNNTF; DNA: TGTGCCAGCAGCCCGCCCTCGCAGGGGAATAACACCTTC
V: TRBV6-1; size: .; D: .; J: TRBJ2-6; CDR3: CASSEPRTGFISGANVLTF; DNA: TGTGCCAGCAGTGAACCTCGAACGGGTTTCATCTCTGGGGCCAACGTCCTGACTTTC
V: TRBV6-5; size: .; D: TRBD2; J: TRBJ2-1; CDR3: CASRIAGGPYNEQFF; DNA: TGTGCCAGCAGAATAGCGGGAGGTCCCTACAATGAGCAGTTCTTC
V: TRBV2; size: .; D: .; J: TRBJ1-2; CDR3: CASRIGTQNYGYTF; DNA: TGTGCCAGCAGAATCGGGACACAGAACTATGGCTACACCTTC
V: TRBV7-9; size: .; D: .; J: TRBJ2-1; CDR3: CASSPAGSYNEQFF; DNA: TGTGCCAGCAGCCCAGCGGGTTCTTACAATGAGCAGTTCTTC
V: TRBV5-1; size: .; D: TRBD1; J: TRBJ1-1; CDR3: CASSSPPGQGLLGRNTEAFF; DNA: TGCGCCAGCAGCTCACCACCGGGACAGGGGCTGTTAGGAAGAAACACTGAAGCTTTCTTT
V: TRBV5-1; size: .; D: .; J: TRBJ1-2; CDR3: CASRQGLGTNYGYTF; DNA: TGCGCCAGCCGCCAGGGGCTCGGGACTAACTATGGCTACACCTTC
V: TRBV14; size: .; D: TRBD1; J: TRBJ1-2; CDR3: CASSPWDSLNYGYTF; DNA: TGTGCCAGCAGCCCTTGGGACAGTCTAAACTATGGCTACACCTTC
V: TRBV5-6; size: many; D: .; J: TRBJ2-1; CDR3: CASSYRGAPNEQFF; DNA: TGTGCCAGCAGCTACCGCGGAGCCCCCAATGAGCAGTTCTTC
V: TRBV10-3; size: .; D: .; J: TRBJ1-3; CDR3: CATNSGPGNTIYF; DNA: TGTGCCACAAATAGCGGGCCAGGAAACACCATATATTTT
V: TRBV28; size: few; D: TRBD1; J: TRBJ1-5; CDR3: CASSGTEGPQPQHF; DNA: TGTGCCAGCAGTGGGACAGAAGGTCCTCAGCCCCAGCATTTT
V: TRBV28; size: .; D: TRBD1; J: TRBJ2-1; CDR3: CASSLADRDNEQFF; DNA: TGTGCCAGCAGTTTAGCGGACAGGGACAATGAGCAGTTCTTC
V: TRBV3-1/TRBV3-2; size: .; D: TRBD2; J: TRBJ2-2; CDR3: CASSLLAGAGNTGELFF; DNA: TGTGCCAGCAGCCTCCTAGCGGGAGCAGGTAACACCGGGGAGCTGTTTTTT
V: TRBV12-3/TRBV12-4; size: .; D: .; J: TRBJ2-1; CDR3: CASSRRQEQFF; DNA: TGTGCCAGCAGTCGCCGACAGGAGCAGTTCTTC
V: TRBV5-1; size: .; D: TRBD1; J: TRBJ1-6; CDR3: CASSRQGIFLSYNSPLHF; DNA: TGCGCCAGCAGCCGACAGGGTATATTCCTCTCCTATAATTCACCCCTCCACTTT
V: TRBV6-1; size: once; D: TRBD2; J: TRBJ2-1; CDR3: CASSESLAGNEQFF; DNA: TGTGCCAGCAGTGAAAGTCTAGCGGGGAATGAGCAGTTCTTC
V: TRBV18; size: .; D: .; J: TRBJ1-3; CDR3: CASSPPTAGVGNTIYF; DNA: TGTGCCAGCTCACCACCTACAGCGGGGGTTGGAAACACCATATATTTT
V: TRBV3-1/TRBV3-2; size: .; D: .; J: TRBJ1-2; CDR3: CASSQASGYTF; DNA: TGTGCCAGCAGCCAAGCCTCTGGCTACACCTTC
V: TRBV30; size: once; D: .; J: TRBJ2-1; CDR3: CAWSGDSTYNEQFF; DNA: TGTGCCTGGAGCGGAGACAGTACCTACAATGAGCAGTTCTTC
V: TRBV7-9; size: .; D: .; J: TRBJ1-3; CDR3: CASRDGGSSGNTIYF; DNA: TGTGCCAGCAGGGACGGTGGGAGCTCTGGAAACACCATATATTTT
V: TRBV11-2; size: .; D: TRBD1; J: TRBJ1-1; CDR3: CASSSTDRGSLEAFF; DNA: TGTGCCAGCAGCTCAACAGACAGGGGGTCCCTTGAAGCTTTCTTT
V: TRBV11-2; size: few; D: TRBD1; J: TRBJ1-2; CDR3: CASSLAGTGGNGGYTF; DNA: TGTGCCAGCAGCTTAGCGGGGACAGGGGGAAACGGGGGCTACACCTTC
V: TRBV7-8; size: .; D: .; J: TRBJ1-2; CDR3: CASSALGPEPSYGYTF; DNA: TGTGCCAGCAGCGCTTTAGGCCCGGAGCCCTCCTATGGCTACACCTTC
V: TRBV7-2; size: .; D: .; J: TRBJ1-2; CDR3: CASSFQGGGYTF; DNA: TGTGCCAGCAGCTTCCAGGGCGGAGGCTACACCTTC
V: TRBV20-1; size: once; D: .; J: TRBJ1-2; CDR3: CSARPGGYTF; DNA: TGCAGTGCTAGACCGGGGGGCTACACCTTC
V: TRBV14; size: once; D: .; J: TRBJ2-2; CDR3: CASSRPGQELFF; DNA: TGTGCCAGCAGCCGTCCGGGACAAGAGCTGTTTTTT
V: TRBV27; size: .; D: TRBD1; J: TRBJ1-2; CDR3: CASSFQSSDRGGYGYTF; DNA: TGTGCCAGCAGTTTCCAGTCGTCGGACAGGGGCGGCTATGGCTACACCTTC
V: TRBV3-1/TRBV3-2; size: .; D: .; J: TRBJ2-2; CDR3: CASAPGSIGELFF; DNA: TGTGCCAGCGCTCCAGGTTCCATCGGGGAGCTGTTTTTT
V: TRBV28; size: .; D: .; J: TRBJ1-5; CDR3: CASSLQDSNQPQHF; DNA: TGTGCCAGCAGTTTGCAGGATAGCAATCAGCCCCAGCATTTT
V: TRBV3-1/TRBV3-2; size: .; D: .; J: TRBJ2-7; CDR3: CASSQDEHGRIREQYF; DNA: TGTGCCAGCAGCCAAGACGAGCACGGGAGAATCCGCGAGCAGTACTTC
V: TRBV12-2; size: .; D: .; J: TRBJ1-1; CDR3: CASRSRDLNTEAFF; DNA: TGTGCAAGTCGCTCACGGGATTTAAACACTGAAGCTTTCTTT
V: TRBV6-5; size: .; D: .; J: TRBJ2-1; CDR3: CASRWDKGHGFF; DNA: TGTGCCAGCAGATGGGACAAAGGGCACGGGTTCTTC
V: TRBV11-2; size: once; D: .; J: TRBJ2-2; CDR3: CASSPGSRGRSGELFF; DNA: TGTGCCAGCAGCCCCGGGTCCAGGGGTCGGTCCGGGGAGCTGTTTTTT
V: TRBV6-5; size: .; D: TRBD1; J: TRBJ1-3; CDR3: CASSTTGEDTIYF; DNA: TGTGCCAGCAGTACGACAGGGGAGGACACCATATATTTT
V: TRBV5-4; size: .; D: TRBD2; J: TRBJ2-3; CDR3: CASSSILLASDTQYF; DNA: TGTGCCAGCAGCTCAATCTTACTAGCGTCAGATACGCAGTATTTT
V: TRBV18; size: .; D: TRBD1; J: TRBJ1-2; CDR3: CASSLKGQGVTNYGYTF; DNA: TGTGCCAGCTCACTAAAGGGACAGGGAGTAACTAACTATGGCTACACCTTC
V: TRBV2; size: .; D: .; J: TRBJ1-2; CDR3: CASAGAHGSSNYGYTF; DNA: TGTGCCAGCGCAGGGGCTCACGGATCTTCTAACTATGGCTACACCTTC
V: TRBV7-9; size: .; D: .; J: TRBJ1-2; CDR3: CASSLNAGEGYTF; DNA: TGTGCCAGCAGCTTAAATGCAGGGGAGGGCTACACCTTC
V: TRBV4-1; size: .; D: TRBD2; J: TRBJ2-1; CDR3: CASSQPTSGRRNEQFF; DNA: TGCGCCAGCAGCCAACCGACTAGCGGGAGAAGGAATGAGCAGTTCTTC
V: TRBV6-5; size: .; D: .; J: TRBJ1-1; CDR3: CASSQQGSRTEAFF; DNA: TGTGCCAGCAGCCAACAGGGCTCAAGGACTGAAGCTTTCTTT
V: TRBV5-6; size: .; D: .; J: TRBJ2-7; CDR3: CASSLRGYEQYF; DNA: TGTGCCAGCAGCTTGCGAGGCTACGAGCAGTACTTC
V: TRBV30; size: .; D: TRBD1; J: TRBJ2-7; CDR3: CAWTGQGAPLGDYEQYF; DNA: TGTGCCTGGACCGGACAGGGGGCTCCCCTTGGAGACTACGAGCAGTACTTC
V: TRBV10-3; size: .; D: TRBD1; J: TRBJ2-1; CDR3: CAISDGTGGTNEQFF; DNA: TGTGCCATCAGTGACGGGACAGGGGGTACCAATGAGCAGTTCTTC
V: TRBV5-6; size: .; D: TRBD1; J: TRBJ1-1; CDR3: CASSRQGPEAFF; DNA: TGTGCCAGCAGCCGACAGGGGCCCGAAGCTTTCTTT
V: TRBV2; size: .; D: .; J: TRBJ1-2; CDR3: CASSGNRENYGYTF; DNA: TGTGCCAGCAGTGGAAACAGGGAAAACTATGGCTACACCTTC
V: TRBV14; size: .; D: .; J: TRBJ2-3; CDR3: CASSQDLDTQYF; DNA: TGTGCCAGCAGCCAAGATCTGGATACGCAGTATTTT
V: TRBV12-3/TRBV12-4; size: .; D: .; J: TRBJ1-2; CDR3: CASSLAVGSGYTF; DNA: TGTGCCAGCAGTTTAGCTGTAGGGAGCGGCTACACCTTC
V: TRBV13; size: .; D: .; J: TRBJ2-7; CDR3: CASSSDGGGTEQYF; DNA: TGTGCCAGCAGCTCCGATGGGGGCGGAACCGAGCAGTACTTC
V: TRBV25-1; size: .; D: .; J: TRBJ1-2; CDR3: CASSTREAAGYTF; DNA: TGTGCCAGCAGTACCAGGGAGGCTGCTGGCTACACCTTC
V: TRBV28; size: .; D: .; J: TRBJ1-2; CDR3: CASSNTGFNYGYTF; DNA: TGTGCCAGCAGCAACACAGGATTTAACTATGGCTACACCTTC
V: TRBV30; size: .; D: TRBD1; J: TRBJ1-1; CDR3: CAWNRGLGTEAFF; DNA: TGTGCCTGGAACAGGGGGTTGGGAACTGAAGCTTTCTTT